A selection of T cell receptor beta chains follows, all from one sample in a study of blood T cell repertoires in COVID-19. Here immunoSEQ multiplex PCR was the method, and the copy in TCRdb shows in-frame clones only, minus some. The sample has 180,000 or so clones; 84% are singletons. Sequencing was done on a sample of PBMCs or T cells enriched from blood (not recorded which). The receptors stem from a man aged 50-59 years who had recovered from COVID-19. Each CDR3 is given with its conserved first and last residue. D genes are given only for firm matches. The listing skips clone size in some rows; elsewhere it reads once, few, many or a size class.

CDR3nt: TGTGCCAGCAGCGTAGTTCAGAACACCGGGGAGCTGTTTTTT; CDR3aa: CASSVVQNTGELFF; d_gene: -; j_gene: TRBJ2-2; abundance: -; len: 14; v_gene: TRBV9
CDR3nt: TGTGCCAGCAGTTTAATAGCCGGGATCGGGGACGAGCAGTACTTC; CDR3aa: CASSLIAGIGDEQYF; d_gene: -; j_gene: TRBJ2-7; abundance: -; len: 15; v_gene: TRBV27
CDR3nt: TGTGCCAGCAGCTTGGGGTCCGGGACTAGCTCAGATACGCAGTATTTT; CDR3aa: CASSLGSGTSSDTQYF; d_gene: TRBD2; j_gene: TRBJ2-3; abundance: -; len: 16; v_gene: TRBV5-8
CDR3nt: TGTGCCAGCAGTCGCGATCCGAACACTGAAGCTTTCTTT; CDR3aa: CASSRDPNTEAFF; d_gene: -; j_gene: TRBJ1-1; abundance: -; len: 13; v_gene: TRBV12-3/TRBV12-4
CDR3nt: TGCGCCAGCAGTCCCCTACAGGGGAGCGGTAGCAATCAGCCCCAGCATTTT; CDR3aa: CASSPLQGSGSNQPQHF; d_gene: TRBD1; j_gene: TRBJ1-5; abundance: -; len: 17; v_gene: TRBV5-1
CDR3nt: TGTGCCTGGACAAGGACAGGGAGAGGCTCACCCCTCCACTTT; CDR3aa: CAWTRTGRGSPLHF; d_gene: TRBD1; j_gene: TRBJ1-6; abundance: -; len: 14; v_gene: TRBV30
CDR3nt: TGTGCCAGCAGCTTAACGGCTAGCGGGGTGAACAATGAGCAGTTCTTC; CDR3aa: CASSLTASGVNNEQFF; d_gene: TRBD2; j_gene: TRBJ2-1; abundance: -; len: 16; v_gene: TRBV7-3
CDR3nt: TGTGCCAGCAGTTTGACAGGGGACGAGACCCAGTACTTC; CDR3aa: CASSLTGDETQYF; d_gene: TRBD1; j_gene: TRBJ2-5; abundance: -; len: 13; v_gene: TRBV7-9
CDR3nt: TGTGCCAGCAGTGAGGGGTTGGCGGGGGTGGAGACCCAGTACTTC; CDR3aa: CASSEGLAGVETQYF; d_gene: TRBD2; j_gene: TRBJ2-5; abundance: -; len: 15; v_gene: TRBV25-1
CDR3nt: TGTGCCAGCTCAAACGACAAGAACACTGAAGCTTTCTTT; CDR3aa: CASSNDKNTEAFF; d_gene: -; j_gene: TRBJ1-1; abundance: -; len: 13; v_gene: TRBV18
CDR3nt: TGTGCCAGCAGCCAGGGGGCCCCTACTCCTGAAGCTTTCTTT; CDR3aa: CASSQGAPTPEAFF; d_gene: TRBD1; j_gene: TRBJ1-1; abundance: -; len: 14; v_gene: TRBV6-6
CDR3nt: TGTGCCGCTGGAGGGACGGAAGCCTACGAGCAGTACTTC; CDR3aa: CAAGGTEAYEQYF; d_gene: -; j_gene: TRBJ2-7; abundance: -; len: 13; v_gene: TRBV10-3
CDR3nt: TGTGCCAGCAGTACTCTTAATGAGCAGTTCTTC; CDR3aa: CASSTLNEQFF; d_gene: -; j_gene: TRBJ2-1; abundance: few; len: 11; v_gene: TRBV5-4
CDR3nt: TGTGCCAGCAGCCTAGGAACAGGGGGCAGTAATTCACCCCTCCACTTT; CDR3aa: CASSLGTGGSNSPLHF; d_gene: TRBD1; j_gene: TRBJ1-6; abundance: -; len: 16; v_gene: TRBV11-2
CDR3nt: TGTGCCAGCAGTGAATGGGAGAACTATGGCTACACCTTC; CDR3aa: CASSEWENYGYTF; d_gene: -; j_gene: TRBJ1-2; abundance: -; len: 13; v_gene: TRBV2
CDR3nt: TGTGCCAGCAGTTATCGGGGGGACACTGAAGCTTTCTTT; CDR3aa: CASSYRGDTEAFF; d_gene: -; j_gene: TRBJ1-1; abundance: few; len: 13; v_gene: TRBV6-2/TRBV6-3
CDR3nt: TGCGCCAGCAGCCAAACGGGAGGGGGATCTGGCTACACCTTC; CDR3aa: CASSQTGGGSGYTF; d_gene: -; j_gene: TRBJ1-2; abundance: -; len: 14; v_gene: TRBV4-1
CDR3nt: TGTGCCAGCAGCCTACGGGACAGGAACACTGAAGCTTTCTTT; CDR3aa: CASSLRDRNTEAFF; d_gene: TRBD1; j_gene: TRBJ1-1; abundance: -; len: 14; v_gene: TRBV3-1/TRBV3-2
CDR3nt: TGTGCCAGCAGCCAAGGCCAGGGGGCTGTTGAAGCTTTCTTT; CDR3aa: CASSQGQGAVEAFF; d_gene: TRBD1; j_gene: TRBJ1-1; abundance: many; len: 14; v_gene: TRBV3-1/TRBV3-2
CDR3nt: TGTGCCAGCAGCCAAGTCGTGGACAGGTTTGGCTACACCTTC; CDR3aa: CASSQVVDRFGYTF; d_gene: TRBD1; j_gene: TRBJ1-2; abundance: -; len: 14; v_gene: TRBV3-1/TRBV3-2
CDR3nt: TGCGCCAGCAGCTTGGATGGGGGAGGGAACACTGAAGCTTTCTTT; CDR3aa: CASSLDGGGNTEAFF; d_gene: -; j_gene: TRBJ1-1; abundance: -; len: 15; v_gene: TRBV5-1
CDR3nt: TGTGCCAGCAGCCTAACTAGCGGGGGATCGTACGAGCAGTACTTC; CDR3aa: CASSLTSGGSYEQYF; d_gene: TRBD2; j_gene: TRBJ2-7; abundance: -; len: 15; v_gene: TRBV6-6
CDR3nt: TGTGCCAGCAGCGTATCTGAGGGAAGGGCTGAAGCTTTCTTT; CDR3aa: CASSVSEGRAEAFF; d_gene: -; j_gene: TRBJ1-1; abundance: -; len: 14; v_gene: TRBV9
CDR3nt: TGTGCCAGCAGCCCTTCGAGGGTCAGCGGGTTACCCTACGAGCAGTACTTC; CDR3aa: CASSPSRVSGLPYEQYF; d_gene: -; j_gene: TRBJ2-7; abundance: once; len: 17; v_gene: TRBV3-1/TRBV3-2
CDR3nt: TGCGCCAGCAGCTTACGTCCGGGTTTCGATGCTTCGCAGTATTTT; CDR3aa: CASSLRPGFDASQYF; d_gene: -; j_gene: TRBJ2-3; abundance: once; len: 15; v_gene: TRBV5-1
CDR3nt: TGTGCCAGCAGCTGGGGGACAGGGTCTGAGAAGACCCAGTACTTC; CDR3aa: CASSWGTGSEKTQYF; d_gene: TRBD1; j_gene: TRBJ2-5; abundance: -; len: 15; v_gene: TRBV7-9
CDR3nt: TGTGCCAGCAGAAAACAGGGCCAGGGCTCTTACGAGCAGTACTTC; CDR3aa: CASRKQGQGSYEQYF; d_gene: -; j_gene: TRBJ2-7; abundance: -; len: 15; v_gene: TRBV28
CDR3nt: TGCAGCGTTGTTCAGGGTTTCGAGCAGTACTTC; CDR3aa: CSVVQGFEQYF; d_gene: -; j_gene: TRBJ2-7; abundance: -; len: 11; v_gene: TRBV29-1
CDR3nt: TGTGCCAGCTCACCAGACAGGGGCCGTAATGAAAAACTGTTTTTT; CDR3aa: CASSPDRGRNEKLFF; d_gene: TRBD1; j_gene: TRBJ1-4; abundance: -; len: 15; v_gene: TRBV18
CDR3nt: TGTGCCAGCGGCGCCGGGGGGAGCACTGAAGCTTTCTTT; CDR3aa: CASGAGGSTEAFF; d_gene: -; j_gene: TRBJ1-1; abundance: -; len: 13; v_gene: TRBV21-1
CDR3nt: TGTGCCAGCAGTGAGTTGGGACAGGACTTCTCCTCTGGAAACACCATATATTTT; CDR3aa: CASSELGQDFSSGNTIYF; d_gene: TRBD1; j_gene: TRBJ1-3; abundance: -; len: 18; v_gene: TRBV2
CDR3nt: TGTGCCAGCAGCTTGGTCCAGGGGGCTGAAGCTTTCTTT; CDR3aa: CASSLVQGAEAFF; d_gene: TRBD1; j_gene: TRBJ1-1; abundance: few; len: 13; v_gene: TRBV5-4
CDR3nt: TGTGCCACAATGGACAGGGGTTCCTATAATTCACCCCTCCACTTT; CDR3aa: CATMDRGSYNSPLHF; d_gene: TRBD1; j_gene: TRBJ1-6; abundance: -; len: 15; v_gene: TRBV19
CDR3nt: TGTGCCAGCAGTGGAGGGACAGCCTATGGCTACACCTTC; CDR3aa: CASSGGTAYGYTF; d_gene: TRBD1; j_gene: TRBJ1-2; abundance: -; len: 13; v_gene: TRBV28
CDR3nt: TGTGCCAGCTCGGGGGGCGACTATGGCTACACCTTC; CDR3aa: CASSGGDYGYTF; d_gene: -; j_gene: TRBJ1-2; abundance: -; len: 12; v_gene: TRBV2
CDR3nt: TGTGCCAGCAGCTTAGGTTGGGGGGTAGAGACCCAGTACTTC; CDR3aa: CASSLGWGVETQYF; d_gene: -; j_gene: TRBJ2-5; abundance: -; len: 14; v_gene: TRBV7-8
CDR3nt: TGTGCCAGTACCCCCCGGAGGGGGCAGGACACCATATATTTT; CDR3aa: CASTPRRGQDTIYF; d_gene: TRBD1; j_gene: TRBJ1-3; abundance: -; len: 14; v_gene: TRBV19
CDR3nt: TGCGCCAGCAGCCAAGCCAGGGGGTATACTAGCGGGGAGCAGTACTTC; CDR3aa: CASSQARGYTSGEQYF; d_gene: TRBD2; j_gene: TRBJ2-7; abundance: -; len: 16; v_gene: TRBV4-1
CDR3nt: TGTGCCAGCAGCTTTCGACAGGGGCGCCCGATGGGGGAGACCCAGTACTTC; CDR3aa: CASSFRQGRPMGETQYF; d_gene: TRBD1; j_gene: TRBJ2-5; abundance: -; len: 17; v_gene: TRBV7-2
CDR3nt: TGTGCCAGCAGCTCAAGCCCGACAGGGGCCGGCTACACCTTC; CDR3aa: CASSSSPTGAGYTF; d_gene: TRBD1; j_gene: TRBJ1-2; abundance: -; len: 14; v_gene: TRBV11-2
CDR3nt: TGCGCCAGCAGCCAGGGAGGGGGCACCATATATTTT; CDR3aa: CASSQGGGTIYF; d_gene: -; j_gene: TRBJ1-3; abundance: -; len: 12; v_gene: TRBV4-1
CDR3nt: TGTGCCAGCAGCCAACGGGACTTCACAGATACGCAGTATTTT; CDR3aa: CASSQRDFTDTQYF; d_gene: -; j_gene: TRBJ2-3; abundance: -; len: 14; v_gene: TRBV11-2
CDR3nt: TGCGCCAGCAGCCCAAGGGAGTCAGGGGCCCGACAGCCCCAGCATTTT; CDR3aa: CASSPRESGARQPQHF; d_gene: -; j_gene: TRBJ1-5; abundance: -; len: 16; v_gene: TRBV4-1
CDR3nt: TGTGCCACCAGTGATCAACCGGGACTAGCGGGGGTTGGGAATGAGCAGTTCTTC; CDR3aa: CATSDQPGLAGVGNEQFF; d_gene: TRBD2; j_gene: TRBJ2-1; abundance: -; len: 18; v_gene: TRBV24-1
CDR3nt: TGCAGCGTCGAGTCCGGGGCCTCCTTAGGGGGAGGGCAAGAGACCCAGTACTTC; CDR3aa: CSVESGASLGGGQETQYF; d_gene: -; j_gene: TRBJ2-5; abundance: -; len: 18; v_gene: TRBV29-1
CDR3nt: TGTGCCAGCAGCCCCGAACAGGGGTTCCAAGAGACCCAGTACTTC; CDR3aa: CASSPEQGFQETQYF; d_gene: TRBD1; j_gene: TRBJ2-5; abundance: -; len: 15; v_gene: TRBV7-9
CDR3nt: TGTGCCACCATCCTAGCGGGGGGGCCCAACACCGGGGAGCTGTTTTTT; CDR3aa: CATILAGGPNTGELFF; d_gene: TRBD2; j_gene: TRBJ2-2; abundance: -; len: 16; v_gene: TRBV15
CDR3nt: TGTGCCAGCAGTGAAATGGCTCGGCAGTTCTTC; CDR3aa: CASSEMARQFF; d_gene: -; j_gene: TRBJ2-1; abundance: -; len: 11; v_gene: TRBV2
CDR3nt: TGTGCCAGCTACCTAGGGGCCCAGAACACTGAAGCTTTCTTT; CDR3aa: CASYLGAQNTEAFF; d_gene: -; j_gene: TRBJ1-1; abundance: -; len: 14; v_gene: TRBV18